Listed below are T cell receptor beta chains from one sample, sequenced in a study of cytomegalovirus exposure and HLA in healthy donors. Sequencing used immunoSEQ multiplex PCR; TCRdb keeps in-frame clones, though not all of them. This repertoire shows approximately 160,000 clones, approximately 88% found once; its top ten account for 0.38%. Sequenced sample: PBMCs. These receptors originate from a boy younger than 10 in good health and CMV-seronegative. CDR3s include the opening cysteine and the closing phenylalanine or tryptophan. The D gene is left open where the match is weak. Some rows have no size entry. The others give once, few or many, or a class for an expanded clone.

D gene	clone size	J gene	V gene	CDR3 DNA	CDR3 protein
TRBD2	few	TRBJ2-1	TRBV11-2	TGTGCCAGCAGCCGCGAAAGAAGCGGGAGGTCCTCCTACAATGAGCAGTTCTTC	CASSRERSGRSSYNEQFF
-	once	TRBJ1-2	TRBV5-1	TGCGCCAGCAGCTTGGGGGTCGACAAAAGGATCTATGGCTACACCTTC	CASSLGVDKRIYGYTF
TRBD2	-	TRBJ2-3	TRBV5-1	TGCGCCAGCAGCTTGGCGGCCGGGAGGGCCATAGATACGCAGTATTTT	CASSLAAGRAIDTQYF
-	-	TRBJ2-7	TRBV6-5	TGTGCCAGCAGGCAGGGCGTCCACTCCTACGAGCAGTACTTC	CASRQGVHSYEQYF
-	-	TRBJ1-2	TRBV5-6	TGTGCCAGCAGCTTTTGGGACATTCCCTATGGCTACACCTTC	CASSFWDIPYGYTF
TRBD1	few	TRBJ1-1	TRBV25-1	TGTGCCAGCAGCCAAATAACAGGGGCTACGAACACTGAAGCTTTCTTT	CASSQITGATNTEAFF
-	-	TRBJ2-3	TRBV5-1	TGCGCCAGCAGCTCTCACCGGGGAGGAGTAGGGAATACGCAGTATTTT	CASSSHRGGVGNTQYF
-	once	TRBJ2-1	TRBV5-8	TGTGCCAGCAGCTTACCGAGCTCCTACAATGAGCAGTTCTTC	CASSLPSSYNEQFF
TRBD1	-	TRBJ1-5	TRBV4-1	TGCGCCAGCACCCCGGAGGGGACAGCCGGTCAGCCCCAGCATTTT	CASTPEGTAGQPQHF
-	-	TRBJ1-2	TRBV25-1	TGTGCCAGCAGTGAATCGTGGGCAGATCGTTTCTATGGCTACACCTTC	CASSESWADRFYGYTF
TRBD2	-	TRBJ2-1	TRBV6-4	TGTGCCAGCAGTGACCGTGGGCTAGCGGTCCATGAGCAGTTCTTC	CASSDRGLAVHEQFF
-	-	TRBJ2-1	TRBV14	TGTGCCAGCAGCCAAGGAACTAGTCCTTACAATGAGCAGTTCTTC	CASSQGTSPYNEQFF
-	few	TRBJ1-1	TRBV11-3	TGTGCCAGCAGCTTAGAGAGGACAAGTAAAGCTTTCTTT	CASSLERTSKAFF
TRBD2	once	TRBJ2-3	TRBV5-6	TGTGCCAGCAGCTGCGATAGCGGGGAGGGATCAGATACGCAGTATTTT	CASSCDSGEGSDTQYF
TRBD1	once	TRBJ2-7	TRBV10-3	TGTGCCATCAGACGGACAGGGGGCCACGAGCAGTACTTC	CAIRRTGGHEQYF
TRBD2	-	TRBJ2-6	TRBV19	TGTGCCAGTAGTATAGGGGAGGGACCCTCTGGGGCCAACGTCCTGACTTTC	CASSIGEGPSGANVLTF
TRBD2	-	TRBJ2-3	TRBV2	TGTGCCAGCAAGGACGGGAGGAGCACAGATACGCAGTATTTT	CASKDGRSTDTQYF
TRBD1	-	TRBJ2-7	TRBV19	TGTGCCAGTAGTCTCTCGGGACAGGGCGTTTCGGAGCAGTACTTC	CASSLSGQGVSEQYF
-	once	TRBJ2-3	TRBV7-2	TGTGCCAGCAGCTTCGGACAGAGCACAGATACGCAGTATTTT	CASSFGQSTDTQYF
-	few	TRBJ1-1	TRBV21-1	TGTGCCAGCAGCAAACGGGGACAGGGGAACACTGAAGCTTTCTTT	CASSKRGQGNTEAFF
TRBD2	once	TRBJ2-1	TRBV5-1	TGCGCCAGCTCCTCGAGCGGGAGGGGCTACAATGAGCAGTTCTTC	CASSSSGRGYNEQFF
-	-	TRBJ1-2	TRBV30	TGTGCCTGGAGCGCGGGGCCGGGTGGCTACACCTTC	CAWSAGPGGYTF
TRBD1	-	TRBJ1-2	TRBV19	TGTGCCAGTAGTAGCGACAGGGGAGGTCGGAACTATGGCTACACCTTC	CASSSDRGGRNYGYTF
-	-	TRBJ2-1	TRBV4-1	TGCGCCAGCAGCCAAGGGGAGGAAAAGGAGCAGTTCTTC	CASSQGEEKEQFF
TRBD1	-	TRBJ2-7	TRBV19	TGTGCCAGTACAGGGGGCCACGAGCAGTACTTC	CASTGGHEQYF
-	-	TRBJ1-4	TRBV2	TGTGCCAGCAGACTAACAGCGGTAAATGAAAAACTGTTTTTT	CASRLTAVNEKLFF
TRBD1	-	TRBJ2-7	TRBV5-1	TGCGCCAGCAGCTTGTGGACTGGACAGGGTGGCGAGCAGTACTTC	CASSLWTGQGGEQYF
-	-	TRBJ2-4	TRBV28	TGTGCCAGCAGTTTATTTCCTGGACAGAGGGAAAACATTCAGTACTTC	CASSLFPGQRENIQYF